This entry lists 2 T cell receptor beta chains sequenced from one sample in a study of T cells expressing NK-cell markers. TCRdb re-called the 5' RACE reads; every CDR3 protein appears as one record, without DNA. Its table records approximately 460,000 distinct CDR3 sequences. The sequenced sample consisted of blood T cells: a sorted CD56 or NKG2C T cell subset, CD4+ or CD8+ T cells, or bulk PBMC T cells (not recorded which). The origin of the receptors is a woman between 18 and 69 years old in good health.

The rearrangement uses TRBV7-3 and TRBJ2-2; TCRdb gives TRBD2 as the D gene, but with no DNA this cannot be confirmed. This CDR3 has 14 amino acids. The germline V gene encodes CDR1 SGHTA and CDR2 FQGTGA. The CDR3 reads CASSPTRDSGELFF. Full variable domain (remainder filled in from reference TRBV7-3 and TRBJ2-2): GAGVSQTPSNKVTEKGKYVELRCDPISGHTALYWYRQSLGQGPEFLIYFQGTGAADDSGLPNDRFFAVRPEGSVSTLKIQRTERGDSAVYLCASSPTRDSGELFFGEGSRLTVL.

The V gene is TRBV25-1, the J gene TRBJ1-2; as DNA is missing, the TRBD1 call by TCRdb cannot be tested. There are 14 residues in the CDR3. Germline loops: CDR1 MGHDK, CDR2 SYGVNS. CDR3 protein: CASSELGQGGGYTF.